The clone carrying this T cell receptor beta chain was counted a single time. Its antigen remains unidentified. These data originate in a study of T cell responses to AZD1222 COVID-19 vaccine. Trimming left V 5 bases short and J 1 base short, with 5 bases between. This CDR3 region has 11 residues. From germline, CDR1 is DFQATT and CDR2 SNEGSKA (reference sequence). Study-wide results and limits: All repertoire sampling was performed exclusively after the peak T cell response. It should be noted that donors were predominantly white British and more often female, and clonal diversity was possibly underestimated. Regions 160-218 and 743-854 held dominance among vaccine-associated CD4 TCRs, which spanned spike. Unmutated variant regions are reportedly targeted by nearly half of spike-specific TCRs.

This table comes from immunoSEQ multiplex PCR, and its TCRdb copy is limited to in-frame clones, with some not included. The sample includes some 80,000 clones, 70% to 90% of them seen just once. The origin of this receptor is an adult in good health. The material was peripheral blood, obtained on day 0 of AZD1222 vaccination. The genes are TRBV20-1 and TRBJ1-2; D remains ambiguous. CDR3 coding DNA: TGCAGTGCTCGAGTTAACTATGGCTACACCTTC. Its translation is CSARVNYGYTF.